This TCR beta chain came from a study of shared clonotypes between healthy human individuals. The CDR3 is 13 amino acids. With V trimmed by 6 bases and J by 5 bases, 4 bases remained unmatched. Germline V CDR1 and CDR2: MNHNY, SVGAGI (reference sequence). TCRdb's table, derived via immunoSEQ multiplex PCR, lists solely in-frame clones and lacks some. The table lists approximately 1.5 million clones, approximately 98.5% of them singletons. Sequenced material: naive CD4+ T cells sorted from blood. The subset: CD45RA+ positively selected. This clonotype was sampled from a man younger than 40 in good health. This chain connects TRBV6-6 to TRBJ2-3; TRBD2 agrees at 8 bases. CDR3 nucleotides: TGTGCCAGCAGAAGCGGGAGTGTAGATACGCAGTATTTT. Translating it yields CASRSGSVDTQYF.